This T cell receptor (beta chain) was observed in a study of blood T cells in healthy people across ages. All donors came from Russia, were Caucasian and healthy, and spanned ages roughly 6 to 95. Isolation recovered at least 6 million PBMCs from every sample. Sample-barcoded 5' priming and a J-beta primer mix drove a second PCR of roughly 6 to 12 cycles. Each cDNA molecule, via a template-switch adaptor with 12 random nucleotides, was tagged. One entry per CDR3 protein results from TCRdb running MiXCR on the 5' RACE reads. The table has 1.2 million to 1.5 million distinct CDR3 sequences, around 55% seen once; the top ten hold about 6.7%. What was sequenced was blood. The sequence was obtained from a young man in good health.

CDR3 DNA sequence: TGTGCCAGCAGCTTAAGGGTCCGCGGGGATACCTACGAGCAGTACTTC. The encoded protein is CASSLRVRGDTYEQYF. The gene calls are TRBV7-2 and TRBJ2-5, with D maybe TRBD2 (6 bases). The J call is uncertain, as TRBJ2-7 better fits the DNA end. Germline CDR1 SGHTA, CDR2 FQGNSA. CDR3 size: 16 residues.